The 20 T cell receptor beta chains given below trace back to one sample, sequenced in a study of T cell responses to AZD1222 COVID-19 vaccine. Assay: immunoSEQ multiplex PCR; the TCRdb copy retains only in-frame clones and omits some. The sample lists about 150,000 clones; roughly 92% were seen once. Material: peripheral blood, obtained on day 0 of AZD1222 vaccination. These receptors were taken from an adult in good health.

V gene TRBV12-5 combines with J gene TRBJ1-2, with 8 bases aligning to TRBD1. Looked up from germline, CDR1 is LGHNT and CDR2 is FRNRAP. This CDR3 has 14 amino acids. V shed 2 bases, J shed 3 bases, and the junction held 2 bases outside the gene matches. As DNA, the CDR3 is TGTGCTAGTGGTTTGTCGACAGGGGACTATGGCTACACCTTC. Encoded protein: CASGLSTGDYGYTF.

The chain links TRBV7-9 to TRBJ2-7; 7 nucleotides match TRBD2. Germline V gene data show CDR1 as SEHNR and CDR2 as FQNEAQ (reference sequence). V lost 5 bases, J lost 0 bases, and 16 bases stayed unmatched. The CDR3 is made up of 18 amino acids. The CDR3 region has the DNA TGTGCCAGCAGCACGCGGACTTTCGGCGGGAGAAACTCCTACGAGCAGTACTTC. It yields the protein CASSTRTFGGRNSYEQYF. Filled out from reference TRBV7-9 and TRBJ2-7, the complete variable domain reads DTGVSQNPRHKITKRGQNVTFRCDPISEHNRLYWYRQTLGQGPEFLTYFQNEAQLEKSRLLSDRFSAERPKGSFSTLEIQRTEQGDSAMYLCASSTRTFGGRNSYEQYFGPGTRLTVT.

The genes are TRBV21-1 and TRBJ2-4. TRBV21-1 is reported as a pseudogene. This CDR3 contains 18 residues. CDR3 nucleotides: TGTGCCAGCAGCAAACATATGTTAAGGGCGAGGGGCAAAAACATTCAGTACTTC. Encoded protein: CASSKHMLRARGKNIQYF.

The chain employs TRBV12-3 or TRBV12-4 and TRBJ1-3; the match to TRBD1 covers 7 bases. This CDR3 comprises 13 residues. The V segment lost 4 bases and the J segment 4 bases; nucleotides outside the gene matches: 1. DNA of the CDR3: TGTGCCAGCAGTTCGGGACAGGGAAACACCATATATTTT. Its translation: CASSSGQGNTIYF.

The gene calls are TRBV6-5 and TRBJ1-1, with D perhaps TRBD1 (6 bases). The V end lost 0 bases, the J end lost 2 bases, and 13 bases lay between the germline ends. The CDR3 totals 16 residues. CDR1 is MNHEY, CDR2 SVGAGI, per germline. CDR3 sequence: CASSYSRTAKNTEAFF. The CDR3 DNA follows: TGTGCCAGCAGTTACTCGAGGACAGCGAAAAACACTGAAGCTTTCTTT.

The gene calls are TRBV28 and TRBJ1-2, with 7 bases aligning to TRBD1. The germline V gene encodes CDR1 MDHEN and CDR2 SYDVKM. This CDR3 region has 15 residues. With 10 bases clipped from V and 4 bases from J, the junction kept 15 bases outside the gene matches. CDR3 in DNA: TGTGCCACCACTTCTTGGGAGGGGGCGGCCTATGGCTACACCTTC. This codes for CATTSWEGAAYGYTF.

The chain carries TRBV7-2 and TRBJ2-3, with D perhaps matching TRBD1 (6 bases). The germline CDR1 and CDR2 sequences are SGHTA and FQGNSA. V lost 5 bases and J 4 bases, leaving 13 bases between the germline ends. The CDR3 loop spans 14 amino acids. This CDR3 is CASSIQGGPDTQYF. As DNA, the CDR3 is TGTGCCAGCAGCATACAGGGTGGGCCAGATACGCAGTATTTT. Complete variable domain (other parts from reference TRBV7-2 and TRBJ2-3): GAGVSQSPSNKVTEKGKDVELRCDPISGHTALYWYRQSLGQGLEFLIYFQGNSAPDKSGLPSDRFSAERTGGSVSTLTIQRTQQEDSAVYLCASSIQGGPDTQYFGPGTRLTVL.

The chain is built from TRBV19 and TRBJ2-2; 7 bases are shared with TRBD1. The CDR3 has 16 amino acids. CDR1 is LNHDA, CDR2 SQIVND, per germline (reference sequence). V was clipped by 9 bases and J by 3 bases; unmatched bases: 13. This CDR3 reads CARWGQRLAYTGELFF. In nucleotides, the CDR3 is TGTGCCAGATGGGGACAGCGACTTGCATACACCGGGGAGCTGTTTTTT.

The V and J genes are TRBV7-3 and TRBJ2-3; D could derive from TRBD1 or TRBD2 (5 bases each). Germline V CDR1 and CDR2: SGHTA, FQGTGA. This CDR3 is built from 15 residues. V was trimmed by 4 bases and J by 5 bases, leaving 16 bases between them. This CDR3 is CASSSQHGAQDTQYF. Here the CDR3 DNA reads TGTGCCAGCAGCTCCCAGCACGGGGCCCAAGATACGCAGTATTTT.

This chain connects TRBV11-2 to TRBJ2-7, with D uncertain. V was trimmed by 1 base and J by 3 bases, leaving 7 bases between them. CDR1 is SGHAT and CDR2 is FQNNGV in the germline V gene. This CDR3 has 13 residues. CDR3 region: CASSLAVSYEQYF. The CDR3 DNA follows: TGTGCCAGCAGCTTAGCGGTGAGCTACGAGCAGTACTTC.

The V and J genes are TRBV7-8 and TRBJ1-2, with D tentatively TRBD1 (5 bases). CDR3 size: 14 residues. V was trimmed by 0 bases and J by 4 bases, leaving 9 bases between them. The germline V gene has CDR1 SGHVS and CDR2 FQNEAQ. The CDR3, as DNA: TGTGCCAGCAGCTTAGCAGGGGTCGCCTATGGCTACACCTTC. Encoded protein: CASSLAGVAYGYTF. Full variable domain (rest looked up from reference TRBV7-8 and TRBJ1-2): GAGVSQSPRYKVAKRGQDVALRCDPISGHVSLFWYQQALGQGPEFLTYFQNEAQLDKSGLPSDRFFAERPEGSVSTLKIQRTQQEDSAVYLCASSLAGVAYGYTFGSGTRLTVV.

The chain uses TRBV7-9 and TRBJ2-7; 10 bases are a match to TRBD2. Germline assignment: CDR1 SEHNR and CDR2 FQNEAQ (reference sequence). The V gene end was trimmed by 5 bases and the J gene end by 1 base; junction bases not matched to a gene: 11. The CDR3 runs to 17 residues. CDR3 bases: TGTGCCAGCAGCCCCCAGTTTAGGACTAGCGGTTCCTACGAGCAGTACTTC. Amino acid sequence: CASSPQFRTSGSYEQYF.

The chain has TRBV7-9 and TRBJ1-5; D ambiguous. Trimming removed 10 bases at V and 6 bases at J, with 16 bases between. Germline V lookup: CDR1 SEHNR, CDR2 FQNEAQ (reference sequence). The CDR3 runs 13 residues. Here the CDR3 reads CATNKGWGQPQHF. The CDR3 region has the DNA TGTGCCACCAACAAGGGCTGGGGTCAGCCCCAGCATTTT.

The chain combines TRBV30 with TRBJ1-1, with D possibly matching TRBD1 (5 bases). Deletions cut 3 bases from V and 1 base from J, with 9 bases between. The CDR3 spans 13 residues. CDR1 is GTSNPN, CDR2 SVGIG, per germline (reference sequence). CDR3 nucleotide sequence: TGTGCCTGGAGCGGCGGGACGAACACTGAAGCTTTCTTT. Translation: CAWSGGTNTEAFF.

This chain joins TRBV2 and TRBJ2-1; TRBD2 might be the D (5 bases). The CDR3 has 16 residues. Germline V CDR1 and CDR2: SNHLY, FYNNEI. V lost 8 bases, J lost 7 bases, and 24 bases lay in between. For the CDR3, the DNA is TGTGCCAGCTCCCCCGAGTCGGTCTCCCCGGGGAATGAGCAGTTCTTC. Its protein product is CASSPESVSPGNEQFF. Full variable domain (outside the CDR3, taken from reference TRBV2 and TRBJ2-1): EPEVTQTPSHQVTQMGQEVILRCVPISNHLYFYWYRQILGQKVEFLVSFYNNEISEKSEIFDDQFSVERPDGSNFTLKIRSTKLEDSAMYFCASSPESVSPGNEQFFGPGTRLTVL.

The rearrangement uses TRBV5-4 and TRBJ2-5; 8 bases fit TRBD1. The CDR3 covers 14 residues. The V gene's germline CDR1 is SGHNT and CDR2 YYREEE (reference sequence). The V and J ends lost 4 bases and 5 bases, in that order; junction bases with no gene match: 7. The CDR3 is CASSPDRARETQYF. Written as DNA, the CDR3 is TGTGCCAGCAGCCCGGACAGGGCGCGGGAGACCCAGTACTTC.

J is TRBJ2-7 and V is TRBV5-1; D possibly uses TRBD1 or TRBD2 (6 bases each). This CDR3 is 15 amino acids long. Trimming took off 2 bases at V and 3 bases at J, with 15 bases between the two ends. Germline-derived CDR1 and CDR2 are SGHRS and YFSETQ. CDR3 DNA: TGCGCCAGCAGCTTAGGGGGAGGTCACTTCTACGAGCAGTACTTC. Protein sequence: CASSLGGGHFYEQYF.

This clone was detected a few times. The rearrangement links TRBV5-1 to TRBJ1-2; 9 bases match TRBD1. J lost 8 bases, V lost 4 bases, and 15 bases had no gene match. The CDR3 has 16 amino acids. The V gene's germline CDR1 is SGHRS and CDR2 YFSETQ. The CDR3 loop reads CASSPGQGLSSKGYTF. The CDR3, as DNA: TGCGCCAGCAGCCCCGGACAGGGGCTCTCCTCGAAGGGCTACACCTTC. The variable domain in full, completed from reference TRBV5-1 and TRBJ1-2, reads KAGVTQTPRYLIKTRGQQVTLSCSPISGHRSVSWYQQTPGQGLQFLFEYFSETQRNKGNFPGRFSGRQFSNSRSEMNVSTLELGDSALYLCASSPGQGLSSKGYTFGSGTRLTVV.

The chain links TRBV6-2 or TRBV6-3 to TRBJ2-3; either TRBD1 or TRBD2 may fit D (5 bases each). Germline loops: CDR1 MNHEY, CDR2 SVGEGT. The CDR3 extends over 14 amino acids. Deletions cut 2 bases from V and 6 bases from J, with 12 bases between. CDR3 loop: CASSYGTSSDTQYF. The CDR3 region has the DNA TGTGCCAGCAGTTACGGGACCTCCTCCGATACGCAGTATTTT.

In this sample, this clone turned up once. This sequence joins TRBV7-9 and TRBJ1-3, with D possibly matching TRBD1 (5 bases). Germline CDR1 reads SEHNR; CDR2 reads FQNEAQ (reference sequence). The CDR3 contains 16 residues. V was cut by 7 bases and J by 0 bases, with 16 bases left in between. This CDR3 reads CASNRRGGLSGNTIYF. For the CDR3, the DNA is TGTGCCAGCAATAGAAGGGGAGGACTCTCTGGAAACACCATATATTTT.